A selection of T cell receptor beta chains follows, all from one sample in a study of blood T cell repertoires in COVID-19. Sequencing was performed with immunoSEQ multiplex PCR; in TCRdb, only in-frame clones are kept and a portion is missing. The sample holds under 500,000 clones, 70% to 90% seen once. The sequenced sample was PBMCs or T cells enriched from blood (not recorded which). All receptors derive from a woman under 30 with acute COVID-19. The CDR3 runs from the conserved cysteine through the conserved F or W. Fields, in order: D gene, V gene, clone size, J gene, CDR3 protein, CDR3 DNA. A D gene is named only where the DNA matches it firmly. The size field is filled for only some rows; it gives once, few, many or a size class.

>NA|TRBV28|NA|TRBJ1-5
CASIYTGNQPQHF
TGTGCCAGCATATATACGGGTAATCAGCCCCAGCATTTT
>TRBD1|TRBV19|NA|TRBJ1-5
CASSFLGGTDNQPQHF
TGTGCCAGTAGTTTCCTGGGCGGGACAGACAATCAGCCCCAGCATTTT
>TRBD1|TRBV15|NA|TRBJ2-2
CATSSRDRMNTGELFF
TGTGCCACCAGCAGTCGGGACAGAATGAACACCGGGGAGCTGTTTTTT
>TRBD1|TRBV27|NA|TRBJ2-2
CASSTSPGQAHTGELFF
TGTGCCAGCAGTACTTCACCGGGACAGGCGCACACCGGGGAGCTGTTTTTT
>NA|TRBV7-3|once|TRBJ1-6
CASSLDRYNSPLHF
TGTGCCAGCAGCTTGGACAGATATAATTCACCCCTCCACTTT
>NA|TRBV7-2|few|TRBJ2-1
CASSLAQGSEYEQFF
TGTGCCAGCAGCTTAGCTCAGGGTAGTGAGTATGAGCAGTTCTTC
>TRBD1|TRBV3-1/TRBV3-2|few|TRBJ1-2
CASSRSGQGIYGYTF
TGTGCCAGCAGCCGTTCGGGACAGGGAATCTATGGCTACACCTTC
>TRBD2|TRBV20-1|NA|TRBJ2-2
CSASIPGRVGELFF
TGCAGTGCTAGTATCCCAGGGAGGGTCGGGGAGCTGTTTTTT
>TRBD1|TRBV5-1|NA|TRBJ2-7
CASSSGQGAYEQYF
TGCGCCAGCAGCTCAGGACAGGGGGCCTACGAGCAGTACTTC
>TRBD2|TRBV3-1/TRBV3-2|NA|TRBJ2-3
CASSLPRETSGGAGTQYF
TGTGCCAGCAGCCTACCTCGGGAGACTAGCGGGGGGGCCGGTACGCAGTATTTT
>NA|TRBV7-2|few|TRBJ2-1
CASSTGTTYNEQFF
TGTGCCAGCAGCACAGGGACCACTTACAATGAGCAGTTCTTC
>TRBD2|TRBV18|NA|TRBJ2-3
CASSARLAGTDTQYF
TGTGCCAGCTCAGCTAGACTAGCGGGCACAGATACGCAGTATTTT
>TRBD2|TRBV7-2|once|TRBJ2-1
CASSSSGTSGRKLVNEQFF
TGTGCCAGCAGCTCCTCCGGGACTAGCGGGAGAAAGTTGGTCAATGAGCAGTTCTTC
>TRBD1|TRBV27|NA|TRBJ1-5
CASSSSGTVYSNQPQHF
TGTGCCAGCAGTTCTTCCGGGACAGTCTATAGCAATCAGCCCCAGCATTTT
>NA|TRBV2|NA|TRBJ1-5
CASGPSHGGWDNQPQHF
TGTGCCAGCGGACCCTCCCACGGAGGATGGGACAATCAGCCCCAGCATTTT
>TRBD1|TRBV11-2|NA|TRBJ2-7
CASSEDRGREQYF
TGTGCCAGCAGCGAGGACAGGGGGAGAGAGCAGTACTTC
>NA|TRBV9|NA|TRBJ1-6
CASSVDGEVWSPLHF
TGTGCCAGCAGCGTAGATGGAGAGGTCTGGTCACCCCTCCACTTT
>TRBD1|TRBV10-2|NA|TRBJ2-7
CASSRDRDSYEQYF
TGCGCCAGCAGCCGGGACAGGGATTCCTACGAGCAGTACTTC
>TRBD1|TRBV6-1|NA|TRBJ2-7
CASSQGDEQYF
TGTGCCAGCAGCCAGGGGGACGAGCAGTACTTC
>TRBD2|TRBV2|NA|TRBJ2-3
CASSALAGVANTDTQYF
TGTGCCAGCAGTGCTCTAGCGGGAGTTGCGAACACAGATACGCAGTATTTT
>TRBD2|TRBV25-1|NA|TRBJ2-7
CASSASGNLFEQYF
TGTGCCAGCAGTGCTAGCGGGAACTTGTTCGAGCAGTACTTC
>TRBD1|TRBV29-1|once|TRBJ1-4
CSARTGVEKLFF
TGCAGCGCCAGGACAGGGGTGGAAAAACTGTTTTTT
>NA|TRBV12-5|NA|TRBJ1-3
CASGFGHSGNTIYF
TGTGCTAGTGGTTTTGGCCACTCTGGAAACACCATATATTTT
>NA|TRBV6-4|NA|TRBJ2-3
CASSRQTTDTQYF
TGTGCCAGCAGTCGACAGACCACAGATACGCAGTATTTT
>NA|TRBV7-8|once|TRBJ1-1
CASSQARGEAFF
TGTGCCAGCAGCCAAGCGCGGGGGGAAGCTTTCTTT
>NA|TRBV6-6|NA|TRBJ2-7
CASSYAINEQYF
TGTGCCAGCAGTTACGCTATAAACGAGCAGTACTTC
>TRBD1|TRBV7-9|once|TRBJ1-6
CASSFGTGYSPLHF
TGTGCCAGCAGCTTCGGGACAGGGTACTCACCCCTCCACTTT
>TRBD1|TRBV7-3|NA|TRBJ1-5
CASSLLATGGQTNQPQHF
TGTGCCAGCAGCTTACTAGCAACCGGGGGACAGACGAATCAGCCCCAGCATTTT